This TCR beta chain was recovered during a study of cytomegalovirus exposure and HLA in healthy donors. Study conclusions and caveats: The study assumed roughly uniform donor sequencing depth for presence/absence analyses.

The PCR contained 60 Vbeta and 13 Jbeta primers. Here immunoSEQ multiplex PCR was the method, and the copy in TCRdb shows in-frame clones only, minus some. The table records some 85,000 clones, about 73% of them present only once. Note on this clone: The antigen is undetermined. Other DNA sequences from this sample encode an identical CDR3 as well.

Sequencing input: PBMCs. This clonotype originated in a woman between 40 and 55 years old in good health and CMV-seropositive.

CDR3: CASSQGVNTGELFF. The CDR3, as DNA: TGTGCCAGTAGCCAGGGGGTGAACACCGGGGAGCTGTTTTTT. The chain combines TRBV19 with TRBJ2-2, with 7 bases identical to TRBD1. Germline V lookup: CDR1 LNHDA, CDR2 SQIVND (reference sequence). The CDR3 runs to 14 residues. The J segment lost 1 base and the V segment lost 6 bases, leaving 2 bases of the junction unmatched.